This T cell receptor beta chain derives from a study of blood T cell repertoires in COVID-19. Study as a whole: Collection of acute and convalescent COVID-19 samples took place in the United States, Italy and Spain. In each case, the material was cDNA or gDNA derived from T cells, B-cell-depleted T cells, or PBMCs.

Original analysis: It was from reference gene primer amplification that nucleated cell counts were estimated. The assay was immunoSEQ multiplex PCR, and TCRdb's table has in-frame clones only and misses some. The V and J calls and clone size are taken from that table; D and trimming were inferred from the DNA. Seen here are roughly 100,000 clones, roughly 80% observed once, and the top ten hold 20% to 30%. CDR3 length: 15 amino acids. Germline CDR1 and CDR2: SGHNT and YYREEE (reference sequence). V gave up 0 bases and J gave up 6 bases, with 14 bases separating them. The receptor comes from a man in his fifties or sixties with acute or convalescent COVID-19. V and J are TRBV5-4 and TRBJ2-3; the D gene is possibly TRBD2 (6 bases). The sequenced sample consisted of peripheral blood. The CDR3 spells CASSLERAGSDTQYF. The CDR3 DNA reads as TGTGCCAGCAGCTTGGAGCGGGCTGGCTCGGATACGCAGTATTTT.